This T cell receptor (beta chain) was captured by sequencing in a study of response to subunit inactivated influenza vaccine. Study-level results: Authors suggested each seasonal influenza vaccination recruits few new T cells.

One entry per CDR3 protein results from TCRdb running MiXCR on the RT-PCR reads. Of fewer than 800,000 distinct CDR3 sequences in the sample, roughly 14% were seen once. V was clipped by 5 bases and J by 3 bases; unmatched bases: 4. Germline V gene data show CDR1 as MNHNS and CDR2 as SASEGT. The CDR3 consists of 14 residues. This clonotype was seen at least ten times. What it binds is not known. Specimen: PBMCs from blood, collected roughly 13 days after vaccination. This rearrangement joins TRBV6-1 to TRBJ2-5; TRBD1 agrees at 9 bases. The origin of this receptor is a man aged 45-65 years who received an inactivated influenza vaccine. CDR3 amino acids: CASSPWTGEETQYF. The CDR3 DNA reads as TGTGCCAGCAGTCCTTGGACAGGGGAAGAGACCCAGTACTTC.